Below, 29 T cell receptor beta chains from the same sample are listed, as sequenced in a study of cytomegalovirus exposure and HLA in healthy donors. The PCR was carried out with 60 Vbeta primers and 13 Jbeta primers. Sequencing was performed with immunoSEQ multiplex PCR; in TCRdb, only in-frame clones are kept and a portion is missing. The sample consists of 100,000 to 150,000 clones, around 80% of them appearing once. The material sequenced was PBMCs. Receptors were obtained from a man aged 50-59 years in good health and CMV-seronegative.

The chain carries TRBV15 and TRBJ2-5, with TRBD1 as a possible D gene (6 bases). CDR1 and CDR2 from the germline V gene are LNHNV and YYDKDF (reference sequence). The CDR3 spans 13 residues. Deletions cut 2 bases from V and 4 bases from J, with 8 bases between. The CDR3 reads CATSRQGRETQYF. DNA of the CDR3: TGTGCCACCAGCAGACAGGGGCGAGAGACCCAGTACTTC.

The chain uses TRBV6-1 and TRBJ2-7; D gene uncertain. Germline CDR1 is MNHNS and CDR2 is SASEGT. V was trimmed by 6 bases and J by 2 bases, leaving 14 bases between them. This CDR3 is built from 14 residues. CDR3 in amino acids: CASSRDIVTYEQYF. Written as DNA, the CDR3 is TGTGCCAGCAGCCGAGACATCGTCACCTACGAGCAGTACTTC.

The chain combines TRBV5-1 with TRBJ1-2, with 7 bases aligning to TRBD1. V gave up 0 bases and J gave up 4 bases; unmatched junction bases: 3. The germline V gene has CDR1 SGHRS and CDR2 YFSETQ. This CDR3 comprises 14 residues. Here the CDR3 DNA reads TGCGCCAGCAGCTTGGGGGACAGCCTCTATGGCTACACCTTC. The encoded protein is CASSLGDSLYGYTF.

J is TRBJ2-5 and V is TRBV7-6, with 8 bases identical to TRBD1. The CDR3 spans 12 residues. Looked up from germline, CDR1 is SGHVS and CDR2 is FNYEAQ. With 5 bases clipped from V and 13 bases from J, the junction kept 9 bases outside the gene matches. CDR3 sequence (DNA): TGTGCCAGCAGCCCCCAGGGGGCCCCCCCGTACTTC. This sequence encodes CASSPQGAPPYF.

The chain employs TRBV11-2 and TRBJ2-7; TRBD1 agrees at 10 bases. Germline CDR1 SGHAT, CDR2 FQNNGV. The V gene end was trimmed by 4 bases and the J gene end by 0 bases; junction bases not matched to a gene: 0. The CDR3 sequence is 14 residues long. DNA of the CDR3: TGTGCCAGCAGCTGGGACAGGGGCTCCTACGAGCAGTACTTC. Encoded protein: CASSWDRGSYEQYF.

This rearrangement joins TRBV7-3 to TRBJ2-1; D unresolved. Trimming pared 3 bases from V and 10 bases from J, leaving 16 bases between. CDR1 SGHTA and CDR2 FQGTGA come from the germline V gene. The CDR3 is made up of 14 amino acids. This CDR3 is CASSFQAGLSEQFF. For the CDR3, the DNA is TGTGCCAGCAGCTTCCAGGCCGGATTATCCGAGCAGTTCTTC.

The chain combines TRBV7-3 with TRBJ2-3, with 8 bases aligning to TRBD2. J was trimmed by 2 bases and V by 5 bases; bases with no gene match: 3. The CDR3 length is 14 residues. Germline V gives CDR1 SGHTA, CDR2 FQGTGA. The CDR3 here is CASSRSGVTDTQYF. CDR3 DNA sequence: TGTGCCAGCAGCCGTAGCGGGGTCACAGATACGCAGTATTTT. The full variable domain, rest sourced from reference TRBV7-3 and TRBJ2-3, is GAGVSQTPSNKVTEKGKYVELRCDPISGHTALYWYRQSLGQGPEFLIYFQGTGAADDSGLPNDRFFAVRPEGSVSTLKIQRTERGDSAVYLCASSRSGVTDTQYFGPGTRLTVL.

The chain combines TRBV4-1 with TRBJ2-5; TRBD2 might be the D (6 bases). V was trimmed by 4 bases and J by 0 bases, leaving 15 bases between them. CDR1 is MGHRA and CDR2 is YSYEKL in the germline V gene. The CDR3 sequence is 16 residues long. The CDR3 sequence is CASSRRWAGNQETQYF. Here the CDR3 DNA reads TGCGCCAGCAGCCGGCGTTGGGCGGGGAACCAAGAGACCCAGTACTTC.

This clone was picked up a small number of times. The chain links TRBV20-1 to TRBJ2-4; D is ambiguous. Germline V gene lookup returns CDR1 DFQATT and CDR2 SNEGSKA (reference sequence). This CDR3 region has 8 residues. Trimming cost V 7 bases and J 8 bases, with 3 bases left between them. The CDR3 coding sequence is TGCAGTGTATACATTCAGTACTTC. Amino acids: CSVYIQYF.

The gene calls are TRBV29-1 and TRBJ1-4; D is ambiguous. Germline CDR1 reads SQVTM; CDR2 reads ANQGSEA. The CDR3 totals 12 residues. With 6 bases removed from V and 5 bases from J, the gap between germline ends came to 10 bases. The CDR3 nucleotides are TGCAGCGTCACGTCCGGGAATGAAAAACTGTTTTTT. Amino acids: CSVTSGNEKLFF.

This chain joins TRBV5-1 and TRBJ1-4; D gene unclear. The germline V gene encodes CDR1 SGHRS and CDR2 YFSETQ. V lost 3 bases, J lost 3 bases, and 6 bases lay in between. The CDR3 runs to 13 residues. The CDR3 spells CASSSSANEKLFF. CDR3 bases: TGCGCCAGCAGCTCGAGCGCTAATGAAAAACTGTTTTTT.

The chain joins TRBV5-4 to TRBJ1-2; no clear D gene. The CDR3 length is 13 residues. Germline loops: CDR1 SGHNT, CDR2 YYREEE (reference sequence). The ends were cut back, 2 bases at V and 2 bases at J, with 7 bases in the middle. In DNA, the CDR3 is TGTGCCAGCAGCTTCGGAGGGAACTATGGCTACACCTTC. Encoded protein: CASSFGGNYGYTF. The full variable domain, with the rest looked up from reference TRBV5-4 and TRBJ1-2, is ETGVTQSPTHLIKTRGQQVTLRCSSQSGHNTVSWYQQALGQGPQFIFQYYREEENGRGNFPPRFSGLQFPNYSSELNVNALELDDSALYLCASSFGGNYGYTFGSGTRLTVV.

The table lists this clone with a count of one. This rearrangement joins TRBV6-6 to TRBJ2-7, with 7 bases fitting TRBD1. CDR3 length equals 11 residues. Germline assignment: CDR1 MNHNY and CDR2 SVGAGI (reference sequence). J was trimmed by 9 bases and V by 5 bases; bases with no gene match: 4. The chain's CDR3 is CASSTGEGQYF. CDR3 sequence (DNA): TGTGCCAGCAGTACAGGGGAAGGGCAGTACTTC.

V usage is TRBV4-1 and J usage is TRBJ1-1, with D possibly being TRBD1 (6 bases). The CDR3 covers 15 residues. CDR1 is MGHRA and CDR2 is YSYEKL in the germline V gene. Trimming removed 4 bases from V and 10 bases from J, with 22 bases in between. This CDR3 reads CASSPIQGDMNGAFF. CDR3 bases: TGCGCCAGCAGCCCTATACAGGGTGACATGAATGGAGCTTTCTTT.

J is TRBJ2-7 and V is TRBV2; a possible D gene is TRBD2 (6 bases). The germline CDR1 and CDR2 sequences are SNHLY and FYNNEI. This CDR3 spans 16 amino acids. V lost 0 bases and J lost 0, with 12 bases in between. For the CDR3, the DNA is TGTGCCAGCAGTGAAGCGTTCGCGGGAATCTCCTACGAGCAGTACTTC. Its protein product is CASSEAFAGISYEQYF. Full variable domain (rest looked up from reference TRBV2 and TRBJ2-7): EPEVTQTPSHQVTQMGQEVILRCVPISNHLYFYWYRQILGQKVEFLVSFYNNEISEKSEIFDDQFSVERPDGSNFTLKIRSTKLEDSAMYFCASSEAFAGISYEQYFGPGTRLTVT.

The chain uses TRBV7-8 and TRBJ2-7, with a weak D call TRBD1 (6 bases). CDR3 size: 12 residues. Germline V CDR1 and CDR2: SGHVS, FQNEAQ. V was pared by 1 base and J by 10 bases, with 11 bases between. CDR3 protein: CASSLVGTFQYF. The CDR3 nucleotides read TGTGCCAGCAGCTTAGTGGGGACATTCCAGTACTTC.

This clone appeared a single time. The chain couples TRBV4-2 to TRBJ2-2; D ambiguous. The CDR3 loop spans 14 amino acids. Germline loops: CDR1 LGHNA, CDR2 YNFKEQ. Trimming stripped 4 bases from V and 6 bases from J, with 12 bases between. The DNA for the CDR3 is TGTGCCAGCAGCCCTCCTTTAGACTCCGGGGAGCTGTTTTTT. Translating it yields CASSPPLDSGELFF.

This clone was seen a few times. For the CDR3, the DNA is TGCAGCGTTTTCACCAAGCGGGGGGGCATGGCAGATACGCAGTATTTT. It codes for CSVFTKRGGMADTQYF. The chain uses TRBV29-1 and TRBJ2-3; TRBD2 aligns across 10 bases. J gave up 4 bases and V 5 bases, and 12 bases lay outside the gene matches. The germline V gene has CDR1 SQVTM and CDR2 ANQGSEA. The CDR3 is 16 residues long.

The chain has TRBV4-1 and TRBJ1-6; 7 positions agree with TRBD1. Germline CDR1 and CDR2: MGHRA and YSYEKL. V lost 2 bases, J lost 6 bases, and 7 bases stayed unmatched. There are 16 residues in the CDR3. The CDR3 reads CASSQLAGTANSPLHF. DNA for the CDR3: TGCGCCAGCAGCCAACTGGCGGGGACAGCTAATTCACCCCTCCACTTT.

This chain links TRBV2 with TRBJ1-1; D gene uncertain. CDR1 SNHLY and CDR2 FYNNEI come from the germline V gene. The V end lost 7 bases, the J end lost 3 bases, and 6 bases lay between the germline ends. The CDR3 loop spans 11 amino acids. The CDR3 region is CASKRDTEAFF. The CDR3 DNA is TGTGCCAGCAAGCGGGACACTGAAGCTTTCTTT.

J is TRBJ2-3 and V is TRBV5-1; D is ambiguous. V was pared by 4 bases and J by 6 bases, with 12 bases between. The CDR3 is made up of 13 amino acids. Germline V gene sequence: CDR1 SGHRS, CDR2 YFSETQ. The CDR3 spells CASSLARRDTQYF. Written as DNA, the CDR3 is TGCGCCAGCAGCCTGGCCCGTCGGGATACGCAGTATTTT.

The V call is TRBV9, the J call TRBJ1-4, with D possibly TRBD1 on 5 matching bases. The germline V gene encodes CDR1 SGDLS and CDR2 YYNGEE. V lost 7 bases, J lost 2 bases, and 12 bases lay in between. The CDR3 extends over 14 amino acids. The CDR3 is CASGREGTNEKLFF. The CDR3 DNA reads as TGTGCCAGCGGCAGGGAGGGGACTAATGAAAAACTGTTTTTT.

This chain joins TRBV6-1 and TRBJ1-2; D gene uncertain. V lost 2 bases and J lost 8, with 15 bases in between. Germline CDR1 reads MNHNS; CDR2 reads SASEGT. This CDR3 contains 14 residues. CDR3 nucleotide sequence: TGTGCCAGCAGTGAATCCACGTACGCCGGGGGCTACACCTTC. This translates into CASSESTYAGGYTF.

The chain joins TRBV7-2 to TRBJ1-4, with D possibly matching TRBD1 (6 bases). Germline CDR1 is SGHTA and CDR2 is FQGNSA. The length of the CDR3 is 14 residues. Deletions cut 2 bases from V and 11 bases from J, with 15 bases between. This CDR3 is CASSLIGTQGKLFF. Written as DNA, the CDR3 is TGTGCCAGCAGCTTAATCGGCACTCAGGGGAAACTGTTTTTT.

The J gene is TRBJ1-1, the V gene TRBV5-1; 7 bases map to TRBD1. The CDR3 covers 14 residues. V dropped 4 bases and J dropped 0; count of bases not matched to a gene: 3. CDR1 is SGHRS and CDR2 is YFSETQ in the germline V gene. CDR3 protein: CASSGTAMNTEAFF. The DNA for the CDR3 is TGCGCCAGCAGCGGGACAGCAATGAACACTGAAGCTTTCTTT.

The J gene is TRBJ2-2, the V gene TRBV30, with TRBD2 as a possible D gene (6 bases). Germline loops: CDR1 GTSNPN, CDR2 SVGIG (reference sequence). V was cut by 0 bases and J by 2 bases, with 28 bases left in between. The CDR3 totals 21 residues. The CDR3 DNA reads TGTGCCTGGAGTGTCCCCCCGAGGGTGGCGGGGCAATTACGAAACACCGGGGAGCTGTTTTTT. It codes for CAWSVPPRVAGQLRNTGELFF.

The chain has TRBV6-1 and TRBJ1-2, with D tentatively TRBD1 (6 bases). CDR3 length: 12 amino acids. V gave up 5 bases and J gave up 5 bases, with 9 bases separating them. CDR1 and CDR2 (germline): MNHNS, SASEGT. This chain's CDR3 is CASSTRGYGYTF. DNA for the CDR3: TGTGCCAGCAGTACCAGGGGATATGGCTACACCTTC.

In its sample, this clone was seen a few times. J is TRBJ1-2 and V is TRBV6-1, with no clear D. From germline, CDR1 is MNHNS and CDR2 SASEGT. V shed 4 bases and J shed 6 bases, with 12 bases lying between them. This CDR3 comprises 13 residues. The DNA for the CDR3 is TGTGCCAGCAGTGGGGCCGCCTTGAATGGCTACACCTTC. Translating gives CASSGAALNGYTF.

This clone was observed a handful of times. The chain couples TRBV7-8 to TRBJ1-1; possible D gene TRBD1, 5 bases. V dropped 3 bases and J dropped 4 bases, with 9 bases sitting between them. CDR3 length: 13 amino acids. CDR1 is SGHVS and CDR2 is FQNEAQ in the germline V gene. The CDR3 sequence: CASSFRRGTEAFF. The DNA of the CDR3 is TGTGCCAGCAGCTTCAGGAGGGGCACTGAAGCTTTCTTT.